This TCR beta chain was recovered during a study of T cells in women clearing cervical HPV infection. This CDR3 comprises 14 residues. Germline-derived CDR1 and CDR2 are MNHNS and SASEGT. Trimming removed 0 bases from V and 7 bases from J, with 7 bases in between. Remarks on this clone: Antigen unknown. The read gets to within 3 residues of the CDR3 end, and the germline J gene fills in the rest.

Whole-study findings and limits: Cases carried less TRBV6-7 than controls: 0.11% versus 0.16%.

TCRdb's copy holds only in-frame clones and misses some; the assay was immunoSEQ multiplex PCR. The sample data list roughly 48,000 clones. This TCR was recovered from a woman aged 18 to 75 with a cervical HPV16 infection that either progressed to CIN3+ or cleared (not recorded which). The chain recombines TRBV6-1 with TRBJ1-6; D call uncertain. Sequenced sample: blood buffy coat. Partial CDR3 DNA: TGTGCCAGCAGTGAAGCTGCGGGGAATTCACCC. This codes for CASSEAAGNSP. Given in full, the CDR3 is CASSEAAGNSPLHF.